A selection of T cell receptor beta chains follows, all from one sample in a study of blood T cell repertoires in COVID-19. Clones were read by immunoSEQ multiplex PCR, and TCRdb kept only the in-frame ones, dropping some. The sample lists approximately 360,000 clones, 88% occurring once. Material for sequencing was PBMCs or T cells enriched from blood (not recorded which). The source is a woman in her twenties or thirties with acute COVID-19. Each CDR3 is given with its conserved first and last residue. The order of the fields is CDR3 length, J gene, D gene, V gene, clone size, CDR3 protein, CDR3 DNA. D genes are given only for firm matches. Rows give clone size only sometimes, using once, few, many, or a class for an expanded clone.

>16|TRBJ2-3|TRBD2|TRBV10-2|.
CASSEFGSGSTDTQYF
TGCGCCAGCAGTGAGTTCGGTAGCGGGAGCACAGATACGCAGTATTTT
>15|TRBJ2-3|.|TRBV24-1|.
CATSDGQGSTDTQYF
TGTGCCACCAGTGATGGGCAGGGGAGCACAGATACGCAGTATTTT
>15|TRBJ2-2|TRBD2|TRBV19|.
CASVYRGGVAGELFF
TGTGCCAGCGTATACCGGGGGGGAGTAGCCGGGGAGCTGTTTTTT
>11|TRBJ2-7|TRBD1|TRBV5-1|.
CASSVTGEQYF
TGCGCCAGCAGCGTGACAGGGGAGCAGTACTTC
>14|TRBJ1-6|.|TRBV5-1|.
CASREGSNYSPLHF
TGCGCCAGCAGGGAGGGTTCGAATTACTCACCCCTCCACTTT
>19|TRBJ1-5|.|TRBV6-2/TRBV6-3|.
CASSYSFSRGTLGNQPQHF
TGTGCCAGCAGTTACTCGTTCTCTAGGGGTACTCTGGGCAATCAGCCCCAGCATTTT
>12|TRBJ1-6|.|TRBV2|.
CASSFPSSPLHF
TGTGCCAGCAGTTTTCCAAGCTCACCCCTCCACTTT
>15|TRBJ1-4|.|TRBV2|few
CASSRQYSTNEKLFF
TGTGCCAGCAGTAGACAGTATTCAACTAATGAAAAACTGTTTTTT
>15|TRBJ2-3|.|TRBV7-2|.
CASSLLVYHTDTQYF
TGTGCCAGCAGCTTACTGGTCTATCACACAGATACGCAGTATTTT
>13|TRBJ2-7|.|TRBV15|.
CATSRVGPSEQYF
TGTGCCACCAGCAGAGTTGGCCCCAGCGAGCAGTACTTC
>15|TRBJ2-7|TRBD1|TRBV18|.
CASSPAAGGRHEQYF
TGTGCCAGCTCACCAGCGGCAGGGGGCCGCCACGAGCAGTACTTC
>14|TRBJ2-3|.|TRBV7-2|.
CASSPDLGTDTQYF
TGTGCCAGCAGCCCCGACTTAGGCACGGATACGCAGTATTTT
>18|TRBJ2-1|TRBD2|TRBV9|.
CASSVGSGGPASYNEQFF
TGTGCCAGCAGCGTAGGTAGCGGGGGGCCCGCCTCTTACAATGAGCAGTTCTTC
>15|TRBJ2-2|.|TRBV29-1|.
CSVEAWGVGTGELFF
TGCAGCGTTGAAGCTTGGGGGGTGGGCACCGGGGAGCTGTTTTTT
>15|TRBJ2-3|.|TRBV7-2|.
CASSLGSSRTDTQYF
TGTGCCAGCAGCTTAGGGAGCTCCCGCACAGATACGCAGTATTTT
>14|TRBJ1-1|TRBD1|TRBV29-1|.
CSVLLIQGGTEAFF
TGCAGCGTTCTTTTAATACAGGGGGGCACTGAAGCTTTCTTT
>13|TRBJ1-4|.|TRBV6-1|.
CASSERENEKLFF
TGTGCCAGCAGTGAAAGAGAGAATGAAAAACTGTTTTTT
>15|TRBJ2-7|TRBD1|TRBV28|few
CASSPPGGYSYEQYF
TGTGCCAGCAGTCCTCCAGGGGGTTATAGTTACGAGCAGTACTTC
>16|TRBJ2-3|.|TRBV5-4|.
CASSLAATRGADTQYF
TGTGCCAGCAGCTTGGCAGCAACCCGCGGCGCAGATACGCAGTATTTT
>13|TRBJ2-7|.|TRBV7-2|few
CASSSRVPYEQYF
TGTGCCAGCAGCTCCCGCGTCCCCTACGAGCAGTACTTC
>13|TRBJ1-2|TRBD1|TRBV5-4|once
CASSFAGTGGYTF
TGTGCCAGCAGCTTCGCCGGGACAGGGGGCTACACCTTC
>14|TRBJ2-2|TRBD1|TRBV29-1|.
CSARQGAGTGELFF
TGCAGCGCCAGACAGGGGGCGGGCACCGGGGAGCTGTTTTTT
>13|TRBJ1-6|.|TRBV6-4|.
CASSEQANSPLHF
TGTGCCAGCAGTGAACAGGCGAATTCACCCCTCCACTTT
>15|TRBJ1-1|.|TRBV3-1/TRBV3-2|.
CASSQATPPDTEAFF
TGTGCCAGCAGCCAAGCGACACCGCCGGACACTGAAGCTTTCTTT
>17|TRBJ1-5|.|TRBV21-1|.
CASSLLDRDYSNQPQHF
TGTGCCAGCTCCCTCTTAGACAGAGATTATAGCAATCAGCCCCAGCATTTT
>14|TRBJ2-2|.|TRBV6-6|few
CASRLQGNTGELFF
TGTGCCAGCAGACTTCAGGGGAACACCGGGGAGCTGTTTTTT
>14|TRBJ2-1|TRBD1|TRBV30|.
CAWSRGQGYNEQFF
TGTGCCTGGAGCCGGGGACAGGGTTACAATGAGCAGTTCTTC
>14|TRBJ1-2|.|TRBV4-1|.
CASSHPGAGSGYTF
TGCGCCAGCAGCCACCCAGGGGCAGGTTCTGGCTACACCTTC
>13|TRBJ2-5|.|TRBV7-2|.
CASRRDLRETQYF
TGTGCCAGCCGCCGGGACTTAAGGGAGACCCAGTACTTC
>15|TRBJ2-1|.|TRBV5-3|once
CARSWSVPRGNEQFF
TGTGCCAGAAGCTGGAGCGTCCCAAGGGGGAATGAGCAGTTCTTC
>14|TRBJ2-5|.|TRBV21-1|.
CASFSMGGPETQYF
TGTGCCAGCTTCTCTATGGGGGGGCCCGAGACCCAGTACTTC
>17|TRBJ1-2|.|TRBV9|few
CASSAEPDTYANYGYTF
TGTGCCAGCAGCGCCGAGCCGGACACCTACGCTAACTATGGCTACACCTTC
>14|TRBJ1-1|.|TRBV3-1/TRBV3-2|few
CASSQARGGTEAFF
TGTGCCAGCAGCCAAGCCAGGGGTGGTACTGAAGCTTTCTTT
>17|TRBJ2-2|TRBD2|TRBV9|.
CASSVATGGTPTGELFF
TGTGCCAGCAGCGTAGCTACGGGGGGGACCCCCACCGGGGAGCTGTTTTTT
>13|TRBJ1-2|.|TRBV20-1|once
CSASLGVGYGYTF
TGCAGTGCTAGTCTCGGGGTAGGTTATGGCTACACCTTC
>13|TRBJ1-5|.|TRBV12-3/TRBV12-4|.
CASSLSARQPQHF
TGTGCCAGCAGTTTAAGTGCGCGTCAGCCCCAGCATTTT
>14|TRBJ2-7|.|TRBV3-1/TRBV3-2|.
CASSQAEKHSEQYF
TGTGCCAGCAGCCAAGCCGAAAAGCACTCCGAGCAGTACTTC
>13|TRBJ1-3|TRBD1|TRBV6-5|.
CASKTGYGNTIYF
TGTGCCAGCAAGACAGGGTATGGAAACACCATATATTTT
>15|TRBJ2-3|TRBD2|TRBV19|.
CASSIVAGVTDTQYF
TGTGCCAGTAGTATAGTAGCGGGGGTAACAGATACGCAGTATTTT
>13|TRBJ1-1|TRBD1|TRBV5-1|.
CASSWGTGTEAFF
TGCGCCAGCAGCTGGGGGACAGGGACGGAAGCTTTCTTT
>15|TRBJ1-6|TRBD1|TRBV9|.
CASSVRDRGDSPLHF
TGTGCCAGCAGCGTTAGGGACAGGGGGGATTCACCCCTCCACTTT
>13|TRBJ2-7|.|TRBV12-3/TRBV12-4|.
CASSLGPGDEQYF
TGTGCCAGCAGTTTAGGCCCAGGGGACGAGCAGTACTTC
>15|TRBJ2-7|TRBD1|TRBV29-1|.
CSVEDPTGGDYEQYF
TGCAGCGTTGAAGATCCGACAGGGGGGGACTACGAGCAGTACTTC
>16|TRBJ1-5|TRBD1|TRBV9|.
CASSADSGTGNQPQHF
TGTGCCAGCAGCGCAGATTCCGGGACAGGGAATCAGCCCCAGCATTTT
>15|TRBJ1-1|TRBD1|TRBV10-1|.
CASSPGQVGVTEAFF
TGCGCCAGCAGCCCGGGACAGGTCGGGGTCACTGAAGCTTTCTTT
>15|TRBJ2-5|TRBD2|TRBV5-4|.
CASSLASGGGGTQYF
TGTGCCAGCAGCTTGGCCAGCGGGGGGGGAGGGACCCAGTACTTC
>16|TRBJ2-7|TRBD2|TRBV28|.
CASSHRGSGGGYEQYF
TGTGCCAGCAGCCACCGGGGTAGCGGGGGGGGCTACGAGCAGTACTTC
>15|TRBJ2-5|TRBD2|TRBV5-1|.
CASSLDGSGGGTQYF
TGCGCCAGCAGCTTGGATGGTAGCGGGGGCGGGACCCAGTACTTC
>16|TRBJ1-3|.|TRBV7-8|.
CASSLVGSSSGNTIYF
TGTGCCAGCAGCTTAGTGGGCAGTAGCTCTGGAAACACCATATATTTT
>14|TRBJ1-2|.|TRBV5-5|.
CASSLADNYDGYTF
TGTGCCAGCAGCCTGGCGGACAATTACGATGGCTACACCTTC
>12|TRBJ2-4|.|TRBV2|.
CASEDSKNIQYF
TGTGCCAGCGAGGACAGCAAAAACATTCAGTACTTC
>13|TRBJ2-1|.|TRBV9|once
CASSVYSNNEQFF
TGTGCCAGCAGCGTATACAGCAACAATGAGCAGTTCTTC
>14|TRBJ2-1|.|TRBV5-1|.
CASSSVSSYNEQFF
TGCGCCAGCAGCTCAGTCAGCTCCTACAATGAGCAGTTCTTC
>11|TRBJ1-2|.|TRBV29-1|.
CSDDGIRGYTF
TGCAGCGACGATGGCATCAGGGGCTACACCTTC
>15|TRBJ1-2|.|TRBV5-5|.
CASSWRIWGDYGYTF
TGTGCCAGCAGCTGGAGGATCTGGGGTGACTATGGCTACACCTTC
>13|TRBJ2-1|.|TRBV12-3/TRBV12-4|once
CAINSGFYNEQFF
TGTGCCATTAACAGCGGGTTTTACAATGAGCAGTTCTTC